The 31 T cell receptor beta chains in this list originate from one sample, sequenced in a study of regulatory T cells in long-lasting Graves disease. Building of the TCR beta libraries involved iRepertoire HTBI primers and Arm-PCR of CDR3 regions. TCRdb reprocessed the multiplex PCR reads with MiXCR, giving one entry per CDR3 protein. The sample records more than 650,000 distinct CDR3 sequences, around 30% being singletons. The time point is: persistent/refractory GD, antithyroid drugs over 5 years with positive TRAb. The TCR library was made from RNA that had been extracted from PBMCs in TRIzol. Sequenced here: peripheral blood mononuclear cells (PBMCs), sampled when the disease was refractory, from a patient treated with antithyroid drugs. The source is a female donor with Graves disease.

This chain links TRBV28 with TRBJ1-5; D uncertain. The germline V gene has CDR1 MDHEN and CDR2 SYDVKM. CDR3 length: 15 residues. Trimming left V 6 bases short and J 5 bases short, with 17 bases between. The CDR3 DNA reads TGTGCCAGCAGCCACGTATTGGGCGGGGATCAGCCCCAGCATTTT. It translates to CASSHVLGGDQPQHF.

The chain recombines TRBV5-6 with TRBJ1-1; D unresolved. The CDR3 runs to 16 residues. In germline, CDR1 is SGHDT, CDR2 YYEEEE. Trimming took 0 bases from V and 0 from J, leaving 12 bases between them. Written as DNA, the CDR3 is TGTGCCAGCAGCTTGGTTGGGCGGAGGGTGAACACTGAAGCTTTCTTT. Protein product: CASSLVGRRVNTEAFF.

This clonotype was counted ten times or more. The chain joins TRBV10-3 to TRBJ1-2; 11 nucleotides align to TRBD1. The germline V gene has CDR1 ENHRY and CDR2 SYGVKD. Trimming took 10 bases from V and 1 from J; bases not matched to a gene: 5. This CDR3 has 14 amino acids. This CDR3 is CASAGTGGNYGYTF. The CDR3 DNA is TGTGCCAGTGCCGGGACAGGGGGTAACTATGGCTACACCTTC.

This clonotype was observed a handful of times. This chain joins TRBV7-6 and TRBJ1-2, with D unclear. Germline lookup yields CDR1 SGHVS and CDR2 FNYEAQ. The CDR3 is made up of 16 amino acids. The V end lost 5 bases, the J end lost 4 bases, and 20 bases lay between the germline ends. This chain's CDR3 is CASSKNPGRNAYGYTF. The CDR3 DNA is TGTGCCAGCAGCAAAAACCCCGGCAGGAACGCCTATGGCTACACCTTC.

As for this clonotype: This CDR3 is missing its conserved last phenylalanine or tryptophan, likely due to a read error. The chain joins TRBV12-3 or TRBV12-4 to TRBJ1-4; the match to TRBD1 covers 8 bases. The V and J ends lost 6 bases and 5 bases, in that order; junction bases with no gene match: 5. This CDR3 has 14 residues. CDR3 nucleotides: TGTGCCAGCAGCTCACAGGGGGGGAATGAAAAACTGTTTTAT. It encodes CASSSQGGNEKLFY.

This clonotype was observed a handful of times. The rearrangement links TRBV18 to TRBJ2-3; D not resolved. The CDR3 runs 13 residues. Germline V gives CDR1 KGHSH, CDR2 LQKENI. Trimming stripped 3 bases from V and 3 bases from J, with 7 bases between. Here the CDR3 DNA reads TGTGCCAGCTCACCCTTACCTACAGATACGCAGTATTTT. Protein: CASSPLPTDTQYF.

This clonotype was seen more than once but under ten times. CDR3 loop: CASGPLGQENTEAFF. Here the CDR3 DNA reads TGTGCTAGTGGTCCCCTGGGACAAGAGAACACTGAAGCTTTCTTT. The J gene is TRBJ1-1, the V gene TRBV12-5, with a possible D match to TRBD1 (6 bases). V was trimmed by 5 bases and J by 1 base, leaving 14 bases between them. The CDR3 sequence is 15 residues long. CDR1 is LGHNT and CDR2 is FRNRAP in the germline V gene.

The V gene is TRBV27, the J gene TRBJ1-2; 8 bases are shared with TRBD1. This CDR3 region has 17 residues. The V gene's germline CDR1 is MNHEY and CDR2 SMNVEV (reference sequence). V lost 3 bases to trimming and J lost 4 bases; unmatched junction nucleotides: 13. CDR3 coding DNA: TGTGCCAGCAGTTTCCTTTCGACAGGGGCCCCGATCTATGGCTACACCTTC. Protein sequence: CASSFLSTGAPIYGYTF.

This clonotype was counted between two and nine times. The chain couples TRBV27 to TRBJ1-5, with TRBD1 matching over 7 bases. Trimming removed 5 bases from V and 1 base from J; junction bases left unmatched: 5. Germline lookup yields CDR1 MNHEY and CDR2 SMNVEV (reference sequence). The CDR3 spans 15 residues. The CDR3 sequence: CASSDRAFSNQPQHF. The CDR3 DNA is TGTGCCAGCAGTGACAGGGCCTTCAGCAATCAGCCCCAGCATTTT.

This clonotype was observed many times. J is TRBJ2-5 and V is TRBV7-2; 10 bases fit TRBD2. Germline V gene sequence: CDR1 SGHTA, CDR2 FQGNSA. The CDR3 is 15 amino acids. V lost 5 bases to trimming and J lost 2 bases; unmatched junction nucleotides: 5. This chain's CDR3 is CASSTIAGGQETQYF. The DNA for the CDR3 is TGTGCCAGCAGCACAATAGCGGGAGGACAAGAGACCCAGTACTTC.

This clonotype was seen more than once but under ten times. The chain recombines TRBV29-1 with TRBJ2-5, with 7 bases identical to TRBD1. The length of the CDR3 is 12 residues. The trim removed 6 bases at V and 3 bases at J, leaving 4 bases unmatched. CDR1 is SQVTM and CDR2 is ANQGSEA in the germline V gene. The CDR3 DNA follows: TGCAGCGTGGGACAGATCGAAGAGACCCAGTACTTC. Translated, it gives CSVGQIEETQYF.

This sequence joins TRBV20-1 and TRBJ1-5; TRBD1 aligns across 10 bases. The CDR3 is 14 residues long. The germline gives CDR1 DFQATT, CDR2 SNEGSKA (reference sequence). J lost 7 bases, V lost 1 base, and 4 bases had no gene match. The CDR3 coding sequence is TGCAGTGCTAGAGGACAGGGGGCGAACCAGCCCCAGCATTTT. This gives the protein CSARGQGANQPQHF.

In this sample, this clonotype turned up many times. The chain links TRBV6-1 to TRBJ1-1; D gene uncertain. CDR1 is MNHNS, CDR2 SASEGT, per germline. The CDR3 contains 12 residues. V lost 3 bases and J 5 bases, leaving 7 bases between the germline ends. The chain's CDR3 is CASSDPRTEAFF. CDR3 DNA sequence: TGTGCCAGCAGTGATCCCCGGACTGAAGCTTTCTTT.

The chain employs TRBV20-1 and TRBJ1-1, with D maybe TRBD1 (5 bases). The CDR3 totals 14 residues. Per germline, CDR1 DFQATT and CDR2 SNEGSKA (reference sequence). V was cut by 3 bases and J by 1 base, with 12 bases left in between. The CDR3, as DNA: TGCAGTGCTAGGCGGGGGAGGGGGAACACTGAAGCTTTCTTT. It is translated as CSARRGRGNTEAFF.

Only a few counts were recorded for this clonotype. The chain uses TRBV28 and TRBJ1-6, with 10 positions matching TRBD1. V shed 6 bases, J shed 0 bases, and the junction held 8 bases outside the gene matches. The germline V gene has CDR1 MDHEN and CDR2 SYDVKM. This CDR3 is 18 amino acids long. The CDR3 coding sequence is TGTGCCAGCAGCTACCCGGGACAGGGGAGCTCCTATAATTCACCCCTCCACTTT. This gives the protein CASSYPGQGSSYNSPLHF.

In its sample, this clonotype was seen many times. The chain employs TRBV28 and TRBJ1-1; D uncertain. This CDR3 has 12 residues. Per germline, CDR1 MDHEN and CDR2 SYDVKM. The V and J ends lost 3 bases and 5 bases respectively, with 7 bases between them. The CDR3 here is CASSLPGTEAFF. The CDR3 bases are TGTGCCAGCAGTTTGCCGGGTACTGAAGCTTTCTTT.

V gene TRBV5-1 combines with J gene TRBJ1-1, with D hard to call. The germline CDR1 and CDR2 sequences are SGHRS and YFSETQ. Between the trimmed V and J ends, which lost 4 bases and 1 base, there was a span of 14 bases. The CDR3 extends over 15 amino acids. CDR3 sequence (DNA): TGCGCCAGCAGCATGACGGACGGGCGGAACACTGAAGCTTTCTTT. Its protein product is CASSMTDGRNTEAFF.

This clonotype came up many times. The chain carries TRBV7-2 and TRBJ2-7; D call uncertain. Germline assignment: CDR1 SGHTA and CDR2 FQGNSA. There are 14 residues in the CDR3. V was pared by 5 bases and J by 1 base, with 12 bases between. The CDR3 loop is CASSHPFESYEQYF. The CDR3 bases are TGTGCCAGCAGCCACCCCTTCGAATCCTACGAGCAGTACTTC.

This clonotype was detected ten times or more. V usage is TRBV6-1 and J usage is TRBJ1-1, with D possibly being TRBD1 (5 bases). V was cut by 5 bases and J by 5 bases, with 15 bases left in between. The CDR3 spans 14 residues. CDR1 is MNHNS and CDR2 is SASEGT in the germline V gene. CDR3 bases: TGTGCCAGCAGTAAGATTCAGGGTGGGACTGAAGCTTTCTTT. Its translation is CASSKIQGGTEAFF.

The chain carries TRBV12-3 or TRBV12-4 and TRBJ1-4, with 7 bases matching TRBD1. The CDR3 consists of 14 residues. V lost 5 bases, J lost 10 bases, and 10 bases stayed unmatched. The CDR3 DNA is TGTGCCAGCAGTCCAGGGACAGAGCTGGGAAAACTGTTTTTT. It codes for CASSPGTELGKLFF.

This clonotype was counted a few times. The CDR3 bases are TGTGCCATCAGTGATTTCGGGACAGGGGGCGGCTACACCTTC. It encodes CAISDFGTGGGYTF. The V gene is TRBV10-3, the J gene TRBJ1-2; 12 positions agree with TRBD1. This CDR3 region has 14 residues. Losses at the gene ends were 3 bases for V and 8 bases for J; bases not matched to a gene: 4. Germline V gives CDR1 ENHRY, CDR2 SYGVKD.

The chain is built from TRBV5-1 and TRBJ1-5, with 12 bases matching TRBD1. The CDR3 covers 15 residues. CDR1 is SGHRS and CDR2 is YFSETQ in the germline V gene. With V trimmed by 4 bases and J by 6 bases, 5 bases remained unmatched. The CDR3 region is CASSPGTGGLQPQHF. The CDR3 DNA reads TGCGCCAGCAGCCCCGGGACAGGGGGCCTTCAGCCCCAGCATTTT.

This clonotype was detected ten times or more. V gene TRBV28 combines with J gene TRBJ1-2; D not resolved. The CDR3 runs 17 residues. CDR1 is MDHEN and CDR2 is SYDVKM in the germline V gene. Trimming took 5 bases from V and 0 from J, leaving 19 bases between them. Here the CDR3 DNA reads TGTGCCAGCAGTCCAATCCCTGCAGGTACCACTAACTATGGCTACACCTTC. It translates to CASSPIPAGTTNYGYTF.

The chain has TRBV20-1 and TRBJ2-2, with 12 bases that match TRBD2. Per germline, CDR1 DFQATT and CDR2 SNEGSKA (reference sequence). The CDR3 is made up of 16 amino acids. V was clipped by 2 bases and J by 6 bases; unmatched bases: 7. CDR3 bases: TGCAGTGCTAGAATGGCGACTAGCGGGAGTTCCGGGGAGCTGTTTTTT. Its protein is CSARMATSGSSGELFF.

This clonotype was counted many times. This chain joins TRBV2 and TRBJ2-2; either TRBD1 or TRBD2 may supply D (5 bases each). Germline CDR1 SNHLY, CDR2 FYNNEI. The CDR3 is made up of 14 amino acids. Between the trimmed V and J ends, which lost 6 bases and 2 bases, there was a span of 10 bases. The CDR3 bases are TGTGCCAGCAGGACAGAGGGCAACACCGGGGAGCTGTTTTTT. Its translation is CASRTEGNTGELFF.

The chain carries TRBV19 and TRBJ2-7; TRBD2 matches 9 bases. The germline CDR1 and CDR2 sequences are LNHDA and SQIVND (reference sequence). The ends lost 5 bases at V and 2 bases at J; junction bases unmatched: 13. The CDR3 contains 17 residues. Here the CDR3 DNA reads TGTGCCAGTAGTCCAGGGACTAGCACCCAAGGGACCTACGAGCAGTACTTC. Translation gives CASSPGTSTQGTYEQYF.

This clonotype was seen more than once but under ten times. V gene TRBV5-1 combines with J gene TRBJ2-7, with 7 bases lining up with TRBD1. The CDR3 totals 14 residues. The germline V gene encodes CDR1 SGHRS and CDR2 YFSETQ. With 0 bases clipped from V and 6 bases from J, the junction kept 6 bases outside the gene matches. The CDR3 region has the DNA TGCGCCAGCAGCTTGGTGGCCCGACAGGGCGAGCAGTACTTC. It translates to CASSLVARQGEQYF.

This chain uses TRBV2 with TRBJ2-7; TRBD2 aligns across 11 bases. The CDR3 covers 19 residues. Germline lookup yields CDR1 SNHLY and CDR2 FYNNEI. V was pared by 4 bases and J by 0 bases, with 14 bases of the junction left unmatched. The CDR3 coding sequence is TGTGCCAGCAGTGCAGTCAGATTAGCGGGAGGGCCGAGCTCCTACGAGCAGTACTTC. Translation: CASSAVRLAGGPSSYEQYF.

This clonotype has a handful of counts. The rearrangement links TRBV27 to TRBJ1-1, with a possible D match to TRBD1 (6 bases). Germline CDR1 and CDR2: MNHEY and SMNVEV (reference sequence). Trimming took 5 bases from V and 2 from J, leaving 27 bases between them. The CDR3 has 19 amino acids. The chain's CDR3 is CASSPTPGQIRLDNTEAFF. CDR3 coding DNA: TGTGCCAGCAGTCCAACCCCGGGACAAATACGACTCGATAACACTGAAGCTTTCTTT.

CDR3 coding DNA: TGCAGCGTTCTACTCTTAGACTCGACAGTAACCACTGAAGCTTTCTTT. Translated: CSVLLLDSTVTTEAFF. The V and J genes are TRBV29-1 and TRBJ1-1; TRBD1 is a possible D gene (5 bases). CDR1 and CDR2 (germline): SQVTM, ANQGSEA. The CDR3 runs 16 residues. V was cut by 5 bases and J by 4 bases, with 23 bases left in between.

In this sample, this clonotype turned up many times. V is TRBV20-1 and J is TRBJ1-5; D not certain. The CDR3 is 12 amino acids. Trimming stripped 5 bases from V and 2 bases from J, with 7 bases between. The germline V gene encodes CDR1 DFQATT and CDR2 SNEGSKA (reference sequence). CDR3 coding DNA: TGCAGTGCTTCCCCGGGCAATCAGCCCCAGCATTTT. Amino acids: CSASPGNQPQHF.